The 5 T cell receptor beta chains given below trace back to one sample, sequenced in a study of neoadjuvant nivolumab and ipilimumab in lung cancer. The assay was immunoSEQ multiplex PCR, and TCRdb's table has in-frame clones only and misses some. Among fewer than 35,000 clones listed, approximately 92% were seen once. The sequences come from peripheral blood, collected after neoadjuvant nivolumab, alone or with ipilimumab, at or shortly before surgery. The receptor source for this set is an adult with non-small cell lung cancer.

This clone showed up just a few times. This chain links TRBV11-2 with TRBJ1-1; D unclear. Trimming pared 3 bases from V and 1 base from J, leaving 15 bases between. From germline, CDR1 is SGHAT and CDR2 FQNNGV. This CDR3 is built from 16 residues. Here the CDR3 reads CASSFGQVEKNTEAFF. The CDR3 region has the DNA TGTGCCAGCAGCTTTGGTCAGGTGGAAAAGAACACTGAAGCTTTCTTT.

The rearrangement uses TRBV7-3 and TRBJ2-1; 9 bases match TRBD2. This CDR3 region has 15 residues. Germline-derived CDR1 and CDR2 are SGHTA and FQGTGA. The J segment lost 8 bases and the V segment lost 5 bases, leaving 10 bases of the junction unmatched. The CDR3 sequence: CASSPGTSLGHEQFF. CDR3 coding DNA: TGTGCCAGCAGCCCGGGGACTAGCCTGGGACATGAGCAGTTCTTC.

This rearrangement joins TRBV2 to TRBJ2-7; D not certain. V lost 5 bases to trimming and J lost 5 bases, with 7 bases between them. CDR1 is SNHLY, CDR2 FYNNEI, per germline. CDR3 length: 11 residues. CDR3 sequence (DNA): TGTGCCAGCAGTCTGAAGGACGAGCAGTACTTC. Encoded protein: CASSLKDEQYF.

The rearrangement links TRBV18 to TRBJ1-3, with D hard to call. V gave up 1 base and J gave up 3 bases, with 19 bases separating them. Germline V lookup: CDR1 KGHSH, CDR2 LQKENI. This CDR3 contains 18 residues. CDR3 amino acids: CASSPLAQASTDGNTIYF. For the CDR3, the DNA is TGTGCCAGCTCACCACTGGCGCAGGCAAGCACGGATGGAAACACCATATATTTT.

This sequence joins TRBV6-5 and TRBJ1-4; D not resolved. Germline V gene data show CDR1 as MNHEY and CDR2 as SVGAGI. The CDR3 has 14 residues. Trimming left V 4 bases short and J 7 bases short, with 13 bases between. The CDR3 DNA is TGTGCCAGCAGTTCGGGTTTCTCCGGTGAAAAACTGTTTTTT. This translates into CASSSGFSGEKLFF.